One sample yielded the 24 T cell receptor beta chains listed below, sequenced in a study of glioma-infiltrating T cells after dendritic cell vaccination. Method: immunoSEQ multiplex PCR; TCRdb's copy keeps in-frame clones and lacks some. The data show 85,000 to 110,000 clones, approximately 80% seen once. The starting material was blood, obtained before dendritic cell vaccination. The source is a human donor with glioblastoma.

This rearrangement joins TRBV18 to TRBJ2-7; 13 positions agree with TRBD2. The length of the CDR3 is 15 residues. The ends lost 3 bases at V and 2 bases at J; junction bases unmatched: 1. The V gene's germline CDR1 is KGHSH and CDR2 LQKENI. The CDR3 DNA sequence: TGTGCCAGCTCACCCGGGACTAGCGGGGCCTACGAGCAGTACTTC. It translates to CASSPGTSGAYEQYF.

The J gene is TRBJ2-4, the V gene TRBV7-9, with a weak D call TRBD2 (6 bases). V lost 4 bases and J 8 bases, leaving 15 bases between the germline ends. CDR3 size: 14 residues. Germline assignment: CDR1 SEHNR and CDR2 FQNEAQ (reference sequence). Here the CDR3 reads CASSSASEGDIQYF. The CDR3 nucleotides read TGTGCCAGCAGCTCGGCTAGCGAGGGAGACATTCAGTACTTC.

This CDR3 reads CSVGVGHGAFF. In DNA, the CDR3 is TGCAGCGTAGGGGTGGGGCACGGAGCTTTCTTT. V and J are TRBV29-1 and TRBJ1-1, with D perhaps TRBD1 (5 bases). This CDR3 spans 11 amino acids. Trimming took off 6 bases at V and 10 bases at J, with 15 bases between the two ends. Germline V gene lookup returns CDR1 SQVTM and CDR2 ANQGSEA.

The CDR3 is CASNERENDNEQFF. CDR3 nucleotide sequence: TGTGCCAGCAACGAACGGGAAAACGACAATGAGCAGTTCTTC. V is TRBV2 and J is TRBJ2-1; a possible D gene is TRBD2 (5 bases). The CDR3 has 14 amino acids. CDR1 SNHLY and CDR2 FYNNEI come from the germline V gene. The V and J ends lost 7 bases and 5 bases respectively, with 15 bases between them.

The J gene is TRBJ1-5, the V gene TRBV18, with a tentative D call TRBD1 (6 bases). Germline CDR1 reads KGHSH; CDR2 reads LQKENI. The CDR3 has 13 amino acids. V lost 5 bases, J lost 4 bases, and 9 bases lay in between. The CDR3 DNA follows: TGTGCCAGCTCAGCGCAGGGGAATCAGCCCCAGCATTTT. Its translation is CASSAQGNQPQHF.

This clone appeared once. The rearrangement joins TRBV4-2 to TRBJ2-5, with a weak D call TRBD2 (5 bases). Germline loops: CDR1 LGHNA, CDR2 YNFKEQ. This CDR3 has 14 residues. With 0 bases removed from V and 10 bases from J, the gap between germline ends came to 15 bases. CDR3 sequence (DNA): TGTGCCAGCAGCCAAGAGGCGGGCCCCGTGGTCCAGTACTTC. The encoded protein is CASSQEAGPVVQYF.

The rearrangement uses TRBV4-1 and TRBJ2-7; 7 bases are shared with TRBD1. The CDR3 covers 15 residues. V gave up 0 bases and J gave up 3 bases; unmatched junction bases: 5. The germline CDR1 and CDR2 sequences are MGHRA and YSYEKL. As DNA, the CDR3 is TGCGCCAGCAGCCAAGAGACCCGACAGGGCTACGAGCAGTACTTC. The encoded protein is CASSQETRQGYEQYF.

V gene TRBV6-1 combines with J gene TRBJ2-3; 7 bases line up with TRBD2. The CDR3 runs 12 residues. Germline values: CDR1 MNHNS, CDR2 SASEGT. With 6 bases clipped from V and 11 bases from J, the junction kept 8 bases outside the gene matches. CDR3 protein: CASSSGMGRQYF. The DNA of the CDR3 is TGTGCCAGCAGCAGCGGGATGGGGCGGCAGTATTTT.

The rearrangement links TRBV4-1 to TRBJ1-6, with a weak D call TRBD1 (6 bases). In germline, CDR1 is MGHRA, CDR2 YSYEKL. This CDR3 is built from 15 residues. V was cut by 0 bases and J by 8 bases, with 11 bases left in between. CDR3 protein: CASSQDGQPDSPLHF. CDR3 nucleotide sequence: TGCGCCAGCAGCCAAGATGGACAGCCGGATTCACCCCTCCACTTT.

The chain joins TRBV2 to TRBJ2-7, with D maybe TRBD1 (6 bases). CDR3 length equals 12 residues. Germline CDR1 reads SNHLY; CDR2 reads FYNNEI. Deletions cut 7 bases from V and 5 bases from J, with 12 bases between. CDR3: CASTQQGDEQYF. CDR3 nucleotides: TGTGCCAGCACCCAACAGGGAGACGAGCAGTACTTC.

The CDR3 DNA follows: TGTGCCAGTAGTACCCTTGGACAGGGAGCAGATACGCAGTATTTT. Its translation is CASSTLGQGADTQYF. The V and J genes are TRBV19 and TRBJ2-3, with 8 nucleotides matching TRBD1. The CDR3 contains 15 residues. Germline loops: CDR1 LNHDA, CDR2 SQIVND (reference sequence). V trimming: 4 bases; J trimming: 4 bases; junction bases outside the gene matches: 7.

The chain uses TRBV7-3 and TRBJ2-1; 12 bases map to TRBD2. V lost 2 bases, J lost 7 bases, and 3 bases stayed unmatched. The CDR3 loop spans 15 amino acids. The V gene's germline CDR1 is SGHTA and CDR2 FQGTGA. The CDR3 nucleotides are TGTGCCAGCAGCTTAGTCCTAGCGGGGGGGAATGAGCAGTTCTTC. Amino acid sequence: CASSLVLAGGNEQFF.

The chain couples TRBV6-5 to TRBJ2-7; 11 nucleotides line up with TRBD2. After removal of 2 bases from V and 6 bases from J, the junction contained 6 bases not matched to a gene. The CDR3 is 15 amino acids. Germline V gene data show CDR1 as MNHEY and CDR2 as SVGAGI. Written as DNA, the CDR3 is TGTGCCAGCAGTTACGATAGCGGGGGGGCTGGCGAGCAGTACTTC. Translation: CASSYDSGGAGEQYF.

The chain couples TRBV7-8 to TRBJ2-3, with 7 bases matching TRBD1. The CDR3 is 15 residues long. V lost 5 bases and J lost 2; bases outside the gene matches: 7. CDR1 SGHVS and CDR2 FQNEAQ come from the germline V gene. CDR3 sequence reads: CASSPGGQYTDTQYF. The CDR3 DNA follows: TGTGCCAGCAGCCCAGGGGGACAATACACAGATACGCAGTATTTT. The whole variable domain, remainder taken from reference TRBV7-8 and TRBJ2-3, is GAGVSQSPRYKVAKRGQDVALRCDPISGHVSLFWYQQALGQGPEFLTYFQNEAQLDKSGLPSDRFFAERPEGSVSTLKIQRTQQEDSAVYLCASSPGGQYTDTQYFGPGTRLTVL.

This clone occurred once. V gene TRBV4-2 combines with J gene TRBJ2-7, with 7 bases lining up with TRBD1. CDR1 LGHNA and CDR2 YNFKEQ come from the germline V gene. Losses at the gene ends were 0 bases for V and 0 bases for J; bases not matched to a gene: 5. This CDR3 spans 16 amino acids. The CDR3 region has the DNA TGTGCCAGCAGCCAAGATCTAGGGGGCCGCTCCTACGAGCAGTACTTC. Protein sequence: CASSQDLGGRSYEQYF.

The chain recombines TRBV11-3 with TRBJ2-3; 7 bases are a match to TRBD1. The CDR3 spans 15 residues. Per germline, CDR1 SGHNT and CDR2 YENEEA. V trimming: 6 bases; J trimming: 4 bases; junction bases outside the gene matches: 10. The CDR3 sequence: CASRKTGAPADTQYF. The CDR3 DNA follows: TGTGCCAGCAGGAAAACAGGGGCCCCCGCAGATACGCAGTATTTT.

The CDR3 sequence is CASRDFRDSYEQYF. DNA of the CDR3: TGTGCCAGCCGCGATTTCCGGGACAGCTACGAGCAGTACTTC. The chain combines TRBV7-9 with TRBJ2-7; the match to TRBD1 covers 7 bases. The CDR3 consists of 14 residues. Germline V CDR1 and CDR2: SEHNR, FQNEAQ (reference sequence). With 8 bases clipped from V and 3 bases from J, the junction kept 10 bases outside the gene matches.

The rearrangement joins TRBV6-6 to TRBJ1-5; a possible D gene is TRBD1 (5 bases). The V gene lost 4 bases and the J gene lost 0 bases, with 10 bases spanning the gap. The germline V gene encodes CDR1 MNHNY and CDR2 SVGAGI (reference sequence). There are 15 residues in the CDR3. As DNA, the CDR3 is TGTGCCAGCAGTTTAAAGGGGCTTAGCAATCAGCCCCAGCATTTT. Amino acids: CASSLKGLSNQPQHF.

This clone has just one count. The chain employs TRBV6-5 and TRBJ1-4; TRBD1 aligns across 7 bases. The V segment lost 5 bases and the J segment 1 base; nucleotides outside the gene matches: 4. This CDR3 comprises 15 residues. Germline CDR1 is MNHEY and CDR2 is SVGAGI. DNA of the CDR3: TGTGCCAGCAGTGCAAGGACAGGAACTAATGAAAAACTGTTTTTT. This sequence encodes CASSARTGTNEKLFF.

The chain has TRBV30 and TRBJ1-2, with D possibly TRBD1 on 6 matching bases. The CDR3 extends over 13 amino acids. V lost 1 base to trimming and J lost 7 bases, with 13 bases between them. Germline V gene lookup returns CDR1 GTSNPN and CDR2 SVGIG (reference sequence). CDR3 protein: CAWSEGGVGGYTF. In DNA, the CDR3 is TGTGCCTGGAGTGAGGGGGGGGTTGGTGGCTACACCTTC.

The chain employs TRBV18 and TRBJ2-2; TRBD1 matches at 9 bases. V lost 2 bases and J lost 4; bases outside the gene matches: 8. Germline CDR1 and CDR2: KGHSH and LQKENI. This CDR3 region has 17 residues. The chain's CDR3 is CASSPILGQGLTGELFF. The CDR3 nucleotides are TGTGCCAGCTCACCAATCCTGGGACAGGGTCTCACCGGGGAGCTGTTTTTT.

V is TRBV6-6 and J is TRBJ1-3; possibly TRBD1 for D (5 bases). Trimming removed 10 bases at V and 2 bases at J, with 12 bases between. The germline V gene encodes CDR1 MNHNY and CDR2 SVGAGI (reference sequence). The CDR3 contains 13 residues. This chain's CDR3 is CATQQGAGNTIYF. The CDR3 bases are TGTGCCACACAGCAGGGTGCTGGAAACACCATATATTTT.

The chain combines TRBV7-9 with TRBJ2-7; a weak D match, TRBD2 (6 bases). The CDR3 contains 13 residues. Germline V gene lookup returns CDR1 SEHNR and CDR2 FQNEAQ (reference sequence). The V end lost 5 bases, the J end lost 9 bases, and 17 bases lay between the germline ends. CDR3 amino acids: CASSLTGGLGQYF. The CDR3 DNA reads as TGTGCCAGCAGCCTCACAGGAGGGTTGGGGCAGTACTTC.

CDR3 region: CASSVGQLKGYGYTF. In DNA, the CDR3 is TGTGCCAGCAGTGTGGGACAGCTAAAGGGCTATGGCTACACCTTC. V usage is TRBV6-1 and J usage is TRBJ1-2, with 7 bases that match TRBD1. J gave up 4 bases and V 4 bases, and 9 bases lay outside the gene matches. The CDR3 consists of 15 residues. CDR1 and CDR2 from the germline V gene are MNHNS and SASEGT.